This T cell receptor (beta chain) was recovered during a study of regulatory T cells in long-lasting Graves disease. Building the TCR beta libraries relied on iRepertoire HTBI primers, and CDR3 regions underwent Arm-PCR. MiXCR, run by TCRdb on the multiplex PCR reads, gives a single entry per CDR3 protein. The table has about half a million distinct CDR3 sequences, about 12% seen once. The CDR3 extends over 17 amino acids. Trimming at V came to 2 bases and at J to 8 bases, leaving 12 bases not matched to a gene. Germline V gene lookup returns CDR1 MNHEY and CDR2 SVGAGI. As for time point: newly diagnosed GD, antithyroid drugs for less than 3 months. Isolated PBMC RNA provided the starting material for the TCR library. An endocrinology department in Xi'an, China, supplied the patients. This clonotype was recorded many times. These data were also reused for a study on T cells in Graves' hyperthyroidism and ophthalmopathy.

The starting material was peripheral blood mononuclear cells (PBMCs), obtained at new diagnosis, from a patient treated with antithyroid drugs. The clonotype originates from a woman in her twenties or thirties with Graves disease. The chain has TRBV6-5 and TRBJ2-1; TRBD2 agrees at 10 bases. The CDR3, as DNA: TGTGCCAGCAGTTACCATTCTAGCGGGAGTGTTTCGCATGAGCAGTTCTTC. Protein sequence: CASSYHSSGSVSHEQFF.